These 30 T cell receptor beta chains originate from one sample sequenced in a study of T cells in Graves' hyperthyroidism and ophthalmopathy. RNA transcripts gave rise to amplified TCR beta CDR3 regions. The primer set for the first-round RT-PCR of the TCR CDR3 was HTBI. TCRdb reprocessed the multiplex PCR reads via MiXCR and lists one record per CDR3 protein. This sample has fewer than 550,000 distinct CDR3 sequences; around a quarter occur once, and the top ten carry about 11%. The sample consisted of blood. The receptors stem from a young woman with Graves' ophthalmopathy.

This clonotype came up a few times. The V and J genes are TRBV20-1 and TRBJ1-1; D is unclear. V was clipped by 1 base and J by 1 base, with 7 bases between them. The CDR3 has 13 residues. The germline V gene has CDR1 DFQATT and CDR2 SNEGSKA (reference sequence). DNA of the CDR3: TGCAGTGCTAGAGCCAGCAGGAACACTGAAGCTTTCTTT. This translates into CSARASRNTEAFF.

This clonotype was counted a few times. The chain links TRBV2 to TRBJ2-7; 16 bases are shared with TRBD2. After removal of 6 bases from V and 4 bases from J, the junction contained 9 bases not matched to a gene. The germline V gene encodes CDR1 SNHLY and CDR2 FYNNEI. This CDR3 contains 17 residues. In DNA form, the CDR3 reads TGTGCCAGCAGGGCCGGGACTAGCGGGGGGGCCCAATACGAGCAGTACTTC. Protein sequence: CASRAGTSGGAQYEQYF.

This clonotype was counted many times. The chain couples TRBV7-3 to TRBJ1-6; no firm D call. The germline CDR1 and CDR2 sequences are SGHTA and FQGTGA. This CDR3 spans 14 amino acids. Trimming stripped 0 bases from V and 8 bases from J, with 8 bases between. CDR3 in amino acids: CASSLTGWDSPLHF. CDR3 DNA sequence: TGTGCCAGCAGCTTAACAGGTTGGGATTCACCCCTCCACTTT.

There are many counts of this clonotype. The chain combines TRBV7-8 with TRBJ2-7; tentative D call: TRBD1 (6 bases). The germline V and J ends were trimmed by 5 bases and 2 bases, with 13 bases remaining between them. CDR3 length: 14 residues. Germline V CDR1 and CDR2: SGHVS, FQNEAQ. The CDR3 here is CASSPPQGTYEQYF. The CDR3 DNA sequence: TGTGCCAGCAGCCCCCCCCAGGGGACCTACGAGCAGTACTTC.

Points on this clonotype: With a much larger clone just one base away, this may be a read error. The chain joins TRBV30 to TRBJ1-1; possible D gene TRBD1, 6 bases. CDR3 length: 12 amino acids. The germline V gene has CDR1 GTSNPN and CDR2 SVGIG (reference sequence). Trimming stripped 5 bases from V and 5 bases from J, with 12 bases between. The CDR3 sequence: CAWHRVPTEAFF. In nucleotides, the CDR3 is TGTGCCTGGCACAGGGTACCTACTGAAGCTTTCTTT.

This clonotype has a count of ten or more. The J gene is TRBJ1-2, the V gene TRBV2; D may be TRBD1 (6 bases). V dropped 6 bases and J dropped 8 bases, with 16 bases sitting between them. CDR3 length equals 13 residues. Germline-derived CDR1 and CDR2 are SNHLY and FYNNEI. The CDR3 here is CASRPWDIEGYTF. The CDR3, as DNA: TGTGCCAGCAGGCCGTGGGACATAGAGGGCTACACCTTC.

This clonotype occurred a few times. V and J are TRBV2 and TRBJ1-1, with a tentative D call TRBD1 (6 bases). Germline V gene sequence: CDR1 SNHLY, CDR2 FYNNEI. The CDR3 is 14 amino acids. V lost 6 bases to trimming and J lost 4 bases, with 15 bases between them. This CDR3 reads CASRGAQTGTEAFF. DNA for the CDR3: TGTGCCAGCAGGGGGGCGCAGACCGGCACTGAAGCTTTCTTT.

This clonotype was counted many times. The chain joins TRBV20-1 to TRBJ2-5; D not resolved. V lost 1 base and J 1 base, leaving 4 bases between the germline ends. Germline-derived CDR1 and CDR2 are DFQATT and SNEGSKA (reference sequence). The length of the CDR3 is 12 residues. CDR3 DNA: TGCAGTGCTAGAGCCACCCAAGAGACCCAGTACTTC. This encodes CSARATQETQYF.

The chain couples TRBV7-9 to TRBJ2-7; no clear D. CDR1 is SEHNR and CDR2 is FQNEAQ in the germline V gene (reference sequence). Trimming pared 1 base from V and 7 bases from J, leaving 5 bases between. This CDR3 contains 11 residues. Written as DNA, the CDR3 is TGTGCCAGCAGCTTAGGGGCGGAGCAGTACTTC. Amino acids: CASSLGAEQYF. The whole variable domain, filled in from reference TRBV7-9 and TRBJ2-7, reads DTGVSQNPRHKITKRGQNVTFRCDPISEHNRLYWYRQTLGQGPEFLTYFQNEAQLEKSRLLSDRFSAERPKGSFSTLEIQRTEQGDSAMYLCASSLGAEQYFGPGTRLTVT.

The chain links TRBV3-1 to TRBJ1-1, with D tentatively TRBD1 (5 bases). Trimming removed 2 bases at V and 4 bases at J, with 11 bases between. Germline V lookup: CDR1 LGHDT, CDR2 YNNKEL (reference sequence). This CDR3 comprises 14 residues. The CDR3 loop reads CASSQSGQSTEAFF. CDR3 DNA: TGTGCCAGCAGCCAATCGGGGCAGAGCACTGAAGCTTTCTTT. The full variable domain, in which reference TRBV3-1 and TRBJ1-1 provide the parts outside the CDR3, is DTAVSQTPKYLVTQMGNDKSIKCEQNLGHDTMYWYKQDSKKFLKIMFSYNNKELIINETVPNRFSPKSPDKAHLNLHINSLELGDSAVYFCASSQSGQSTEAFFGQGTRLTVV.

This sequence joins TRBV20-1 and TRBJ1-2; TRBD1 matches at 7 bases. Looked up from germline, CDR1 is DFQATT and CDR2 is SNEGSKA (reference sequence). The trim removed 6 bases at V and 2 bases at J, leaving 12 bases unmatched. This CDR3 comprises 15 residues. The CDR3 is CSAERPRGKNYGYTF. The CDR3 DNA sequence: TGCAGTGCGGAGAGGCCCAGGGGGAAGAACTATGGCTACACCTTC.

The rearrangement joins TRBV5-1 to TRBJ2-5; tentatively, D is TRBD1 or TRBD2 (6 bases each). V was trimmed by 4 bases and J by 3 bases, leaving 16 bases between them. Germline V gene lookup returns CDR1 SGHRS and CDR2 YFSETQ. The CDR3 consists of 15 residues. In nucleotides, the CDR3 is TGCGCCAGCAGCCCCTGGGGGGCGGTTGAAGAGACCCAGTACTTC. Translation gives CASSPWGAVEETQYF.

This clonotype was detected ten times or more. V is TRBV27 and J is TRBJ2-7; no definite D call. The CDR3 runs 14 residues. Trimming pared 1 base from V and 5 bases from J, leaving 12 bases between. The germline CDR1 and CDR2 sequences are MNHEY and SMNVEV (reference sequence). In DNA, the CDR3 is TGTGCCAGCAGTTTATTTAGCCGGACCCACGAGCAGTACTTC. Translation: CASSLFSRTHEQYF.

Concerning this clonotype itself: One junction end disagrees with the germline gene, perhaps due to a read error. The chain joins TRBV12-3 or TRBV12-4 to TRBJ2-7; TRBD2 is a possible D gene (5 bases). This CDR3 comprises 14 residues. CDR3 DNA: TGTGCCAGCAGTTTTGGGAGAGGTTCCTACGATCAGTACTTC. Translated: CASSFGRGSYDQYF.

This clonotype appeared many times. This sequence joins TRBV18 and TRBJ1-1; D is possibly TRBD1 (6 bases). V was trimmed by 6 bases and J by 1 base, leaving 15 bases between them. Germline loops: CDR1 KGHSH, CDR2 LQKENI. The CDR3 is 15 residues long. CDR3 residues: CASSTTGGANTEAFF. For the CDR3, the DNA is TGTGCCAGCTCGACAACCGGGGGGGCGAACACTGAAGCTTTCTTT.

The V gene is TRBV29-1, the J gene TRBJ2-2; 8 nucleotides agree with TRBD1. The CDR3 loop spans 13 amino acids. V lost 3 bases, J lost 5 bases, and 2 bases stayed unmatched. CDR1 is SQVTM and CDR2 is ANQGSEA in the germline V gene. The CDR3 DNA sequence: TGCAGCGTTGATCGGACAGGGACCGGGGAGCTGTTTTTT. Its protein is CSVDRTGTGELFF.

This clonotype occurred many times. V usage is TRBV25-1 and J usage is TRBJ1-5; no firm D call. The CDR3 loop spans 12 amino acids. Trimming left V 2 bases short and J 6 bases short, with 5 bases between. Germline V gives CDR1 MGHDK, CDR2 SYGVNS. For the CDR3, the DNA is TGTGCCAGCAGTGAAGTTGGTCAGCCCCAGCATTTT. It encodes CASSEVGQPQHF.

This clonotype was recorded many times. CDR3 residues: CASSSEETGTDGYTF. CDR3 bases: TGTGCCAGCAGCAGCGAGGAGACAGGGACTGATGGCTACACCTTC. The V gene is TRBV6-4, the J gene TRBJ1-2; 7 bases map to TRBD1. Germline CDR1 MRHNA, CDR2 SNTAGT. The CDR3 is made up of 15 amino acids. V lost 6 bases and J lost 6; bases outside the gene matches: 13.

In the case of this clonotype: In this CDR3 the conserved last residue, phenylalanine or tryptophan, is missing, so a read error is likely. The chain recombines TRBV12-3 or TRBV12-4 with TRBJ2-7; D uncertain. V was cut by 4 bases and J by 2 bases, with 6 bases left in between. The CDR3 consists of 12 residues. The DNA for the CDR3 is TGTGCCAGCAGTTATGGGACCTACGAGCAGTACTAC. Amino acid sequence: CASSYGTYEQYY.

This clonotype was found many times. V gene TRBV20-1 combines with J gene TRBJ1-2; D is uncertain. CDR1 DFQATT and CDR2 SNEGSKA come from the germline V gene (reference sequence). The V and J ends lost 3 bases and 8 bases respectively, with 13 bases between them. CDR3 length equals 12 residues. CDR3 region: CSASRGAEGYTF. The CDR3, as DNA: TGCAGTGCTAGTAGAGGCGCGGAGGGCTACACCTTC.

V usage is TRBV12-3 or TRBV12-4 and J usage is TRBJ1-2; D uncertain. Trimming stripped 3 bases from V and 9 bases from J, with 11 bases between. This CDR3 spans 12 amino acids. CDR3 sequence: CASSFDRGSYTF. CDR3 nucleotides: TGTGCCAGCAGTTTCGACCGCGGCAGCTACACCTTC.

V and J are TRBV20-1 and TRBJ1-1; D is unresolved. Germline V CDR1 and CDR2: DFQATT, SNEGSKA (reference sequence). The length of the CDR3 is 12 residues. V lost 5 bases to trimming and J lost 5 bases, with 12 bases between them. This chain's CDR3 is CSASPWDTEAFF. The CDR3 coding sequence is TGCAGTGCTTCTCCCTGGGATACTGAAGCTTTCTTT.

V is TRBV10-1 and J is TRBJ2-7; the match to TRBD2 covers 7 bases. Germline V gene sequence: CDR1 WNHNN, CDR2 SYGVQD (reference sequence). V lost 1 base, J lost 3 bases, and 6 bases stayed unmatched. CDR3 length: 15 amino acids. The CDR3 DNA reads as TGCGCCAGCAGTGAGTTGCTAGCGGAGAACTACGAGCAGTACTTC. Translating it yields CASSELLAENYEQYF.

This clonotype was seen a few times. The chain employs TRBV20-1 and TRBJ1-1; no definite D call. There are 15 residues in the CDR3. Germline values: CDR1 DFQATT, CDR2 SNEGSKA (reference sequence). V was clipped by 1 base and J by 0 bases, with 12 bases between them. CDR3 DNA: TGCAGTGCTAGAGGCACAGCCACGATGAACACTGAAGCTTTCTTT. Its translation is CSARGTATMNTEAFF.

In this sample, this clonotype turned up many times. The chain combines TRBV9 with TRBJ1-2, with 11 bases aligning to TRBD1. This CDR3 spans 16 amino acids. CDR1 and CDR2 from the germline V gene are SGDLS and YYNGEE. V was pared by 3 bases and J by 4 bases, with 8 bases of the junction left unmatched. The CDR3 is CASSAAGTGGFYGYTF. In nucleotides, the CDR3 is TGTGCCAGCAGCGCCGCCGGGACAGGGGGTTTCTATGGCTACACCTTC.

In this sample, this clonotype turned up a few times. The chain uses TRBV4-2 and TRBJ2-7; D possibly uses TRBD1 or TRBD2 (6 bases each). Germline V gives CDR1 LGHNA, CDR2 YNFKEQ. This CDR3 has 15 amino acids. V lost 2 bases and J 2 bases, leaving 13 bases between the germline ends. This chain's CDR3 is CASSQQGPGAYEQYF. Written as DNA, the CDR3 is TGTGCCAGCAGCCAACAGGGGCCGGGAGCCTACGAGCAGTACTTC.

The chain is built from TRBV12-3 or TRBV12-4 and TRBJ1-2, with TRBD1 as a possible D gene (5 bases). The CDR3 is made up of 14 amino acids. Trimming removed 2 bases at V and 2 bases at J, with 9 bases between. This chain's CDR3 is CASSLMWTNYGYTF. The CDR3 bases are TGTGCCAGCAGTTTAATGTGGACAAACTATGGCTACACCTTC.

This clonotype has a handful of counts. J is TRBJ2-2 and V is TRBV7-2; D is perhaps TRBD2 (5 bases). V was trimmed by 5 bases and J by 3 bases, leaving 10 bases between them. Per germline, CDR1 SGHTA and CDR2 FQGNSA. The length of the CDR3 is 14 residues. In DNA, the CDR3 is TGTGCCAGCAGCAAGGGAGTTTACACCGGGGAGCTGTTTTTT. Residues: CASSKGVYTGELFF.

This chain uses TRBV20-1 with TRBJ2-7, with a tentative D call TRBD2 (5 bases). The CDR3 extends over 15 amino acids. The V end lost 1 base, the J end lost 0 bases, and 13 bases lay between the germline ends. CDR1 is DFQATT and CDR2 is SNEGSKA in the germline V gene (reference sequence). CDR3 DNA sequence: TGCAGTGCTAGAGGAGAGGGAATGGGCTCCTACGAGCAGTACTTC. Protein: CSARGEGMGSYEQYF.

The chain combines TRBV6-8 with TRBJ1-2; 9 bases agree with TRBD1. CDR1 is MNHGY and CDR2 is SAAAGT in the germline V gene. The CDR3 spans 16 residues. The ends lost 5 bases at V and 0 bases at J; junction bases unmatched: 7. The DNA of the CDR3 is TGTGCCAGCAGTCCCGGACAGGGGTCACCTAACTATGGCTACACCTTC. As protein: CASSPGQGSPNYGYTF.